Included here is one T cell receptor (beta chain) sequence, with context. The entry originates in a study of OX40 agonist ivuxolimab in advanced cancers. Some clones are missing from TCRdb's copy, which holds only in-frame ones; the method was immunoSEQ multiplex PCR. The table includes 90,000 to 100,000 clones, approximately 94% detected once. Germline CDR1 and CDR2: LGHNA and YNFKEQ. The CDR3 runs to 16 residues. Between the trimmed V and J ends, which lost 5 bases and 4 bases, there was a span of 20 bases. The clonotype comes from an adult with an advanced solid tumor such as melanoma, head and neck, liver or kidney cancer. This rearrangement joins TRBV4-2 to TRBJ1-2; D is unclear. This specimen was CD4+ or CD8+ T cells sorted from blood, taken in a trial of the OX40 agonist ivuxolimab. CDR3 bases: TGTGCCAGCAGCTCTGTTTCCAAAGGTTGGACCTATGGCTACACCTTC. Translation gives CASSSVSKGWTYGYTF.